Below, 10 T cell receptor beta chains from the same sample are listed, as sequenced in a study of shared T cell receptors in the human thymus. Method: immunoSEQ multiplex PCR; TCRdb's copy keeps in-frame clones and lacks some. The sample holds 500,000 to 850,000 clones; 87% are singletons and the top ten take more than 0.009%. The data also belong to a second study, concerning human thymus T cells.

Material: thymocytes. The receptor source for this set is a boy in the first two years of life with a congenital heart defect.

This chain joins TRBV25-1 and TRBJ2-5; 9 nucleotides line up with TRBD1. The CDR3 is 17 amino acids. V shed 1 base, J shed 3 bases, and the junction held 9 bases outside the gene matches. Germline V CDR1 and CDR2: MGHDK, SYGVNS. The CDR3 nucleotides are TGTGCCAGCAGTGAATGGCGACACGGGGACAGGGAAGAGACCCAGTACTTC. Translation gives CASSEWRHGDREETQYF. Filled out from reference TRBV25-1 and TRBJ2-5, the complete variable domain reads EADIYQTPRYLVIGTGKKITLECSQTMGHDKMYWYQQDPGMELHLIHYSYGVNSTEKGDLSSESTVSRIRTEHFPLTLESARPSHTSQYLCASSEWRHGDREETQYFGPGTRLLVL.

The chain couples TRBV29-1 to TRBJ2-1, with a possible D match to TRBD1 (6 bases). The V gene's germline CDR1 is SQVTM and CDR2 ANQGSEA. CDR3 length: 14 amino acids. V was trimmed by 6 bases and J by 4 bases, leaving 16 bases between them. The CDR3, as DNA: TGCAGCGTCGGCCCCGGGACACATTACAATGAGCAGTTCTTC. Translation: CSVGPGTHYNEQFF.

The rearrangement links TRBV7-9 to TRBJ2-7, with a weak D call TRBD1 (5 bases). CDR3 size: 17 residues. Trimming took 3 bases from V and 4 from J, leaving 22 bases between them. From germline, CDR1 is SEHNR and CDR2 FQNEAQ (reference sequence). The CDR3 bases are TGTGCCAGCAGCTTCTTTCGGAAAAGGACACGCAAATACGAGCAGTACTTC. Translation: CASSFFRKRTRKYEQYF.

V gene TRBV6-1 combines with J gene TRBJ2-4; unclear D gene. Germline loops: CDR1 MNHNS, CDR2 SASEGT. There are 14 residues in the CDR3. With 10 bases removed from V and 2 bases from J, the gap between germline ends came to 15 bases. This CDR3 is CAILTGETKNIQYF. In DNA form, the CDR3 reads TGTGCCATACTAACCGGAGAGACCAAAAACATTCAGTACTTC.

This chain connects TRBV7-9 to TRBJ2-2; 8 positions match TRBD1. Per germline, CDR1 SEHNR and CDR2 FQNEAQ (reference sequence). The junction had 21 bases not matched to a gene; V was cut back by 5 bases and J by 7 bases. This CDR3 has 19 amino acids. CDR3 residues: CASSPQGAGGGRLDGELFF. DNA for the CDR3: TGTGCCAGCAGCCCCCAGGGGGCAGGGGGCGGTCGATTGGACGGGGAGCTGTTTTTT. The complete variable domain, with remaining parts taken from reference TRBV7-9 and TRBJ2-2, reads DTGVSQNPRHKITKRGQNVTFRCDPISEHNRLYWYRQTLGQGPEFLTYFQNEAQLEKSRLLSDRFSAERPKGSFSTLEIQRTEQGDSAMYLCASSPQGAGGGRLDGELFFGEGSRLTVL.

This sequence joins TRBV10-3 and TRBJ1-1; D unresolved. The germline gives CDR1 ENHRY, CDR2 SYGVKD. V lost 9 bases and J lost 1, with 9 bases in between. The CDR3 is 12 amino acids. CDR3 region: CAIGLTNTEAFF. The DNA for the CDR3 is TGTGCCATTGGACTCACGAACACTGAAGCTTTCTTT.

This clone has only one observation. The V call is TRBV19, the J call TRBJ1-4, with D unresolved. The CDR3 is made up of 19 amino acids. Germline assignment: CDR1 LNHDA and CDR2 SQIVND (reference sequence). Between the trimmed V and J ends, which lost 3 bases and 5 bases, there was a span of 25 bases. The CDR3 nucleotides are TGTGCCAGTAGTATCGCGGGAGCCGATCCTAAACCCCGAAATGAAAAACTGTTTTTT. This translates into CASSIAGADPKPRNEKLFF.

Regarding this clone: This same CDR3 is encoded by further DNA sequences in the sample. The rearrangement links TRBV29-1 to TRBJ1-1; D is ambiguous. This CDR3 is built from 13 residues. V was shortened by 2 bases and J by 0 bases, with 7 bases between the two germline ends. Germline V gene lookup returns CDR1 SQVTM and CDR2 ANQGSEA. The CDR3: CSVELSLNTEAFF. The CDR3 coding sequence is TGCAGCGTTGAACTCAGTTTGAACACTGAAGCTTTCTTT.

V usage is TRBV28 and J usage is TRBJ2-5; tentatively, D is TRBD2 (6 bases). V was pared by 6 bases and J by 6 bases, with 17 bases between. The CDR3 loop spans 14 amino acids. Germline CDR1 reads MDHEN; CDR2 reads SYDVKM. The CDR3 DNA reads TGTGCCAGCAGCACCCGGGACTCCGGCAAGACCCAGTACTTC. Its translation: CASSTRDSGKTQYF.

The chain carries TRBV5-1 and TRBJ1-1, with D possibly matching TRBD1 (5 bases). Trimming removed 4 bases at V and 5 bases at J, with 18 bases between. The CDR3 is made up of 15 amino acids. The germline V gene encodes CDR1 SGHRS and CDR2 YFSETQ. This CDR3 is CASSPDPGRGTEAFF. The CDR3 bases are TGCGCCAGCAGCCCCGACCCGGGGAGGGGAACTGAAGCTTTCTTT. Complete variable domain (other parts from reference TRBV5-1 and TRBJ1-1): KAGVTQTPRYLIKTRGQQVTLSCSPISGHRSVSWYQQTPGQGLQFLFEYFSETQRNKGNFPGRFSGRQFSNSRSEMNVSTLELGDSALYLCASSPDPGRGTEAFFGQGTRLTVV.